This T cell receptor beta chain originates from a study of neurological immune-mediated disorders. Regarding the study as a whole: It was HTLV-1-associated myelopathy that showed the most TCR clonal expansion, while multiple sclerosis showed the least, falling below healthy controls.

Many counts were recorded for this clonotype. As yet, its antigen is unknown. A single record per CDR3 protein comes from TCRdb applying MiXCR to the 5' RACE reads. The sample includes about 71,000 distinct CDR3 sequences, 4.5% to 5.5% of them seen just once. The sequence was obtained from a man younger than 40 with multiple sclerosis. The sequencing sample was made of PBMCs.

For the CDR3, the DNA is TGTGCCAGCAGCGCCCGGGACGGAGGCTACAATGAGCAGTTCTTC. It codes for CASSARDGGYNEQFF. The chain is built from TRBV14 and TRBJ2-1; D is tentatively TRBD1 or TRBD2 (5 bases each). Germline V gene data show CDR1 as SGHDN and CDR2 as FVKESK. CDR3 length equals 15 residues. V lost 5 bases and J lost 3, with 14 bases in between.